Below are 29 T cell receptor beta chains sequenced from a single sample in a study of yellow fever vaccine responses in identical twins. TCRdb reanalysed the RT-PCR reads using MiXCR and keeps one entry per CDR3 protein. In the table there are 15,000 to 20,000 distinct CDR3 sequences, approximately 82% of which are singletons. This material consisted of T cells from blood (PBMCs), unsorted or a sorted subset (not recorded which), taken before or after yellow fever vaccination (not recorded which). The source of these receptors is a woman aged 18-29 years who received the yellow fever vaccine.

The CDR3 loop is CASSLRPGKAKETQYF. The CDR3 DNA follows: TGTGCCAGCAGTTTACGGCCGGGAAAGGCTAAAGAGACCCAGTACTTC. The chain joins TRBV12-3 or TRBV12-4 to TRBJ2-5, with D perhaps TRBD2 (5 bases). V was shortened by 2 bases and J by 3 bases, with 16 bases between the two germline ends. CDR3 length equals 16 residues.

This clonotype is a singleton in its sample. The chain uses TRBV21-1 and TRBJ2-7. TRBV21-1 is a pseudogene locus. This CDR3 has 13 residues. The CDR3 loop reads CASSKGQTYEQYF. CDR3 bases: TGTGCCAGCAGCAAAGGTCAAACCTACGAGCAGTACTTC.

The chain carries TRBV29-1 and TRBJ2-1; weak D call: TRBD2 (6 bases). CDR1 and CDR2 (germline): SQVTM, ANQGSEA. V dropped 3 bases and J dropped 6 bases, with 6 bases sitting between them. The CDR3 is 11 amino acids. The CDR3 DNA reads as TGCAGCGTTGAGGGAGGCAATGAGCAGTTCTTC. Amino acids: CSVEGGNEQFF.

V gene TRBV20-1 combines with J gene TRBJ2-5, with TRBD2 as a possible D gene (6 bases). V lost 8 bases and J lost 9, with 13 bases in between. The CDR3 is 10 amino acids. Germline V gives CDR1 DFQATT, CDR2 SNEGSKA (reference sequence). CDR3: CSIEWGAQYF. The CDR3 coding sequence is TGCAGTATTGAGTGGGGGGCCCAGTACTTC.

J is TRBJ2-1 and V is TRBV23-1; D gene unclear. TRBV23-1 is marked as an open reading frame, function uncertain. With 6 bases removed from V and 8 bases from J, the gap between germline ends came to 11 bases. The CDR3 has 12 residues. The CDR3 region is CASSPGLDEQFF. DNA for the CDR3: TGCGCCAGCAGCCCAGGCCTGGATGAGCAGTTCTTC.

CDR3 protein: CAIRVGEGSPLHF. As DNA, the CDR3 is TGTGCCATCCGCGTGGGGGAAGGTTCACCCCTCCACTTT. The chain carries TRBV10-3 and TRBJ1-6; TRBD1 might be the D (5 bases). The germline V and J ends were trimmed by 8 bases and 9 bases, with 14 bases remaining between them. The CDR3 covers 13 residues. Germline CDR1 and CDR2: ENHRY and SYGVKD.

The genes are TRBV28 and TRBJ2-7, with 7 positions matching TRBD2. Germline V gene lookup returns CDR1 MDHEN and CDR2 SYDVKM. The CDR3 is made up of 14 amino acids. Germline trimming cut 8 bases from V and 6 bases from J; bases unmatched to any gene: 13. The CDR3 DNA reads TGTGCCAGCCTACTAGCGCCAGGAGTTGGCGAGCAGTACTTC. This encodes CASLLAPGVGEQYF.

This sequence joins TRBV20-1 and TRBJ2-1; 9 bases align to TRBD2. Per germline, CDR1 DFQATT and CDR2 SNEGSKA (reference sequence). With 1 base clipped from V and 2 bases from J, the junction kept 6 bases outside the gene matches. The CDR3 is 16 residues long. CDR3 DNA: TGCAGTGCTAGAGTTAGCGGGAGCACAGCCTACAATGAGCAGTTCTTC. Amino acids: CSARVSGSTAYNEQFF.

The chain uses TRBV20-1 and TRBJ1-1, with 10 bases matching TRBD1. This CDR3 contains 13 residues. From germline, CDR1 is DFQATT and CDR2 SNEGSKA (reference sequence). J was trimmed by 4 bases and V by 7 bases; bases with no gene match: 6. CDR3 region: CSVRRTGGTEAFF. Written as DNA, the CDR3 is TGCAGTGTACGTAGGACAGGGGGCACTGAAGCTTTCTTT.

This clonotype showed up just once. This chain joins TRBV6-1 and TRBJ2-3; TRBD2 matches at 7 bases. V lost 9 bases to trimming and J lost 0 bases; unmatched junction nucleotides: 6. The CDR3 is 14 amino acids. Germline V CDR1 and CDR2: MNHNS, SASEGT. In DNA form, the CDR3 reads TGTGCCAGTCAACAGCGGGGAAGCACAGATACGCAGTATTTT. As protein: CASQQRGSTDTQYF.

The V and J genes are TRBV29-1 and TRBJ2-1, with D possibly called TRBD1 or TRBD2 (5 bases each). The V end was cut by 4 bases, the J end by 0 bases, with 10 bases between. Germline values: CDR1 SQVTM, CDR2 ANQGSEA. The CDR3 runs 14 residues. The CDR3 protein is CSVGGRSSYNEQFF. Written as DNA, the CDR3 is TGCAGCGTTGGGGGACGGAGCTCCTACAATGAGCAGTTCTTC.

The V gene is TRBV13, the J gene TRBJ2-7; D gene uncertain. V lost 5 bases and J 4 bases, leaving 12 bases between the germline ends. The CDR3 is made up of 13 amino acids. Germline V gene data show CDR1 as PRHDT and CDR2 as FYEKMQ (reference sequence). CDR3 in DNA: TGTGCCAGCAGCCTGTTATTAGGATACGAGCAGTACTTC. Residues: CASSLLLGYEQYF.

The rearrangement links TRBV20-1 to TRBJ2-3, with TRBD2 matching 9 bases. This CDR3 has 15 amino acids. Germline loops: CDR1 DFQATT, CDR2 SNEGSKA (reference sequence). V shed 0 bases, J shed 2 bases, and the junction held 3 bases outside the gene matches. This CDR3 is CSARDLAGPTDTQYF. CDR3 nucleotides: TGCAGTGCTAGAGACCTAGCGGGGCCCACAGATACGCAGTATTTT.

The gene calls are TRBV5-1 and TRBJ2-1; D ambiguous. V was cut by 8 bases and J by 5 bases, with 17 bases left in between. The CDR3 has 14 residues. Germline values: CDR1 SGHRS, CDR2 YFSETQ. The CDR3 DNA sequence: TGCGCCAGATCCGACCCCCCCCGCGACAATGAGCAGTTCTTC. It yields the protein CARSDPPRDNEQFF.

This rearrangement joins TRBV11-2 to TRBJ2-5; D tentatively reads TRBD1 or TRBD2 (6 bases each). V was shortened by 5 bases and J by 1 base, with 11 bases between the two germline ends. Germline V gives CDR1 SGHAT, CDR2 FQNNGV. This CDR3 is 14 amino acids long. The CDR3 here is CASSLGGPQETQYF. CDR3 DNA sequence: TGTGCCAGCAGCCTGGGGGGCCCCCAAGAGACCCAGTACTTC.

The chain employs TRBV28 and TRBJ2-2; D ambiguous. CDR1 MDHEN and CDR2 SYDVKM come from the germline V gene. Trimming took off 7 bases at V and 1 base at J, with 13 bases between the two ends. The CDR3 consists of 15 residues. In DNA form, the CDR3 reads TGTGCCAGCACCCTATCAGGCAGGAACACCGGGGAGCTGTTTTTT. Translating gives CASTLSGRNTGELFF.

CDR3 DNA sequence: TGTGCCAGCACCCCTCCGGGACTAGCGGGGGGGAATGAGCAGTTCTTC. Translation: CASTPPGLAGGNEQFF. The rearrangement links TRBV2 to TRBJ2-1; TRBD2 matches at 16 bases. This CDR3 comprises 16 residues. The germline V gene encodes CDR1 SNHLY and CDR2 FYNNEI. V lost 7 bases to trimming and J lost 7 bases; unmatched junction nucleotides: 7.

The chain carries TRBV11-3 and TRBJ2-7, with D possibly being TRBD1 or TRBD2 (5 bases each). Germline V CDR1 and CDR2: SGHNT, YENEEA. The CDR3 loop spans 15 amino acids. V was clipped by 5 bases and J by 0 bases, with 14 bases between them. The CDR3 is CASSPDTRSSYEQYF. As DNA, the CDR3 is TGTGCCAGCAGCCCGGACACTAGAAGCTCCTACGAGCAGTACTTC.

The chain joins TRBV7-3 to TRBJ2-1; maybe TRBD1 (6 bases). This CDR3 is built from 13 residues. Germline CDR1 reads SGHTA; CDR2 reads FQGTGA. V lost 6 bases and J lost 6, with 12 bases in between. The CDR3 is CASRATGSNEQFF. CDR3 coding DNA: TGTGCCAGCAGGGCTACAGGGTCCAATGAGCAGTTCTTC.

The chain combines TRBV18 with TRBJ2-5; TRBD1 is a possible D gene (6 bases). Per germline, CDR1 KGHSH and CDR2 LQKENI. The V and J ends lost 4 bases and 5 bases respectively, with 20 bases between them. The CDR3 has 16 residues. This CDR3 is CASSLPTGQMGETQYF. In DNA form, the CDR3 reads TGTGCCAGCTCACTCCCGACAGGCCAAATGGGGGAGACCCAGTACTTC.

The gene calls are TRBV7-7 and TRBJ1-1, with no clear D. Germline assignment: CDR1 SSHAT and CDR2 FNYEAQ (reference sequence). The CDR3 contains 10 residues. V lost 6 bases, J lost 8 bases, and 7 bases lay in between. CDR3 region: CASSGKEAFF. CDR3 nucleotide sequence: TGTGCCAGCAGTGGGAAGGAAGCTTTCTTT.

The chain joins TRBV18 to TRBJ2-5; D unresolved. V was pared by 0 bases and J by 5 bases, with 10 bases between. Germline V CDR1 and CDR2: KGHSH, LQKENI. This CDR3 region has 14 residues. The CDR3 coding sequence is TGTGCCAGCTCACCACCTTCGGTTGAGGAGACCCAGTACTTC. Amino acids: CASSPPSVEETQYF.

CDR3 residues: CASSLGTGQETQYF. CDR3 DNA: TGTGCCAGCAGCTTAGGGACAGGGCAAGAGACCCAGTACTTC. The genes are TRBV13 and TRBJ2-5; 7 nucleotides agree with TRBD1. This CDR3 is 14 amino acids long. Trimming at V came to 0 bases and at J to 2 bases, leaving 0 bases not matched to a gene. Germline V gives CDR1 PRHDT, CDR2 FYEKMQ (reference sequence).

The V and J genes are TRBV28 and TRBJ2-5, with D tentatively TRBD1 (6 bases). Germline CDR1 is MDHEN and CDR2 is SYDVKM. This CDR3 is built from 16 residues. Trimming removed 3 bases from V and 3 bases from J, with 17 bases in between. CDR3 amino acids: CASSFSQAGTKETQYF. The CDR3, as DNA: TGTGCCAGCAGTTTTTCCCAAGCCGGGACAAAAGAGACCCAGTACTTC. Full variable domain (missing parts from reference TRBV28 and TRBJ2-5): DVKVTQSSRYLVKRTGEKVFLECVQDMDHENMFWYRQDPGLGLRLIYFSYDVKMKEKGDIPEGYSVSREKKERFSLILESASTNQTSMYLCASSFSQAGTKETQYFGPGTRLLVL.

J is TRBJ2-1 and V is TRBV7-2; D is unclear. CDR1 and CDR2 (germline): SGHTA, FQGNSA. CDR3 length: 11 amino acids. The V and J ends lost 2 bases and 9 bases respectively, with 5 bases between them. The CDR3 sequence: CASSLYAEQFF. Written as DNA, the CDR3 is TGTGCCAGCAGCTTATACGCTGAGCAGTTCTTC.

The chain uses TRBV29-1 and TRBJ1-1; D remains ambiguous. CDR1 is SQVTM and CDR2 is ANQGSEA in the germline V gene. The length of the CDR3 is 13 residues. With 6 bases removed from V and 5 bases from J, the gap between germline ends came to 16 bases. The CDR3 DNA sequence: TGCAGCGTGACTAAGGTCTTGGGGACTGAAGCTTTCTTT. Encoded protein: CSVTKVLGTEAFF.

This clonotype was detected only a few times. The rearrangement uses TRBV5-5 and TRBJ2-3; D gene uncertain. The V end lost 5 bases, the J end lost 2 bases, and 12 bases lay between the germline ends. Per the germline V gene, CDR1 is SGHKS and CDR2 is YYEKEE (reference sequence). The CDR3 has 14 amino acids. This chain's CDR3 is CASRSPPVTDTQYF. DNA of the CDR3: TGTGCCAGCAGGAGCCCCCCCGTCACAGATACGCAGTATTTT.

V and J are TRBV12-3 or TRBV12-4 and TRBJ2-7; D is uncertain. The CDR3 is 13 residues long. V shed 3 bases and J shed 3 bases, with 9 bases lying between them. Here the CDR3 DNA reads TGTGCCAGCAGTTTGGGGTTCAACTACGAGCAGTACTTC. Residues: CASSLGFNYEQYF.

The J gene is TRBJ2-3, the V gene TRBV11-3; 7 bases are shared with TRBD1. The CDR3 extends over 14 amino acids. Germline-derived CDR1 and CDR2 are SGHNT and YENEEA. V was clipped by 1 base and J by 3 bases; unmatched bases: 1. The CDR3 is CASSLGQGTDTQYF. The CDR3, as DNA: TGTGCCAGCAGCTTAGGACAGGGAACAGATACGCAGTATTTT.